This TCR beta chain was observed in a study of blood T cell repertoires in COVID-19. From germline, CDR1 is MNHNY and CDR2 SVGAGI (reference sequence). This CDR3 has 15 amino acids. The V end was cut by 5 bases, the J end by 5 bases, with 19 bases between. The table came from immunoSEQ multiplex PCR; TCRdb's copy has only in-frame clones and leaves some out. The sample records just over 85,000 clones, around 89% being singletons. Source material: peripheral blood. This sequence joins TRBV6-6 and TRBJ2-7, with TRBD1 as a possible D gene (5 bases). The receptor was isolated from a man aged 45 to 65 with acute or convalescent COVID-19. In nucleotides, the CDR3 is TGTGCCAGCAGTGACTGGGTGGCAGGGTCGAACGAGCAGTACTTC. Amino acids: CASSDWVAGSNEQYF.